This T cell receptor (beta chain) was captured in a study of T-cell memory formation after mild COVID-19. About the research overall: Clusters were largely donor specific. Study outcomes and limitations: CD4+ bias marked clones expanding day 15 to 37, unlike balanced contracting clones. Whether second-wave clones peaking at day 37 were SARS-CoV-2 specific went unconfirmed.

Germline V lookup: CDR1 KGHDR, CDR2 SFDVKD. V shed 4 bases and J shed 4 bases, with 13 bases lying between them. The CDR3 runs to 14 residues. Worth noting for this clonotype: What it recognizes is unknown.

5'RACE with constant-segment primers built TCRalpha and TCRbeta cDNA libraries with UMIs. TCRdb re-called the 5' RACE reads through MiXCR, storing one row per CDR3 protein. The sample yields about 430,000 distinct CDR3 sequences, 20% to 30% seen once. This clonotype was obtained from an adult woman who had mild COVID-19 (a few samples of this study predate the infection). Cell type and time point are not known. The source material was PBMCs or a T cell subset sorted from them (not recorded which). The gene calls are TRBV24-1 and TRBJ2-7, with D unresolved. The CDR3 protein is CATSDSVPPYEQYF. The DNA of the CDR3 is TGTGCCACCAGTGACTCAGTTCCCCCTTACGAGCAGTACTTC.